The clone carrying this T cell receptor (beta chain) has only a few counts. This sample was taken from a study of shared clonotypes between healthy human individuals. The sequencing of unsorted PBMC DNA took place on ten immunoSEQ deep assay plates. The protocol was immunoSEQ multiplex PCR, while the TCRdb copy is restricted to in-frame clones and leaves out a portion. In the table there are about 490,000 clones, approximately 78% of which are singletons. This CDR3 is 14 amino acids long. Trimming pared 8 bases from V and 0 bases from J, leaving 13 bases between. The germline V gene encodes CDR1 MDHEN and CDR2 SYDVKM. Donors comprised only Caucasian adults living in Nashville, Tennessee.

This clonotype was sampled from a woman in her thirties or forties in good health. Some clones in this sample may be carry-over from other donors' samples. Sequenced material: PBMCs. The J gene is TRBJ1-1, the V gene TRBV28, with a possible D match to TRBD1 (6 bases). In DNA, the CDR3 is TGTGCCAGCCGATGGGGGGCAATGAACACTGAAGCTTTCTTT. Translating it yields CASRWGAMNTEAFF. Together with reference TRBV28 and TRBJ1-1, the CDR3 gives the full variable domain: DVKVTQSSRYLVKRTGEKVFLECVQDMDHENMFWYRQDPGLGLRLIYFSYDVKMKEKGDIPEGYSVSREKKERFSLILESASTNQTSMYLCASRWGAMNTEAFFGQGTRLTVV.